This T cell receptor (beta chain) was captured in a study of T cell responses to AZD1222 COVID-19 vaccine. V lost 4 bases, J lost 8 bases, and 8 bases stayed unmatched. Germline CDR1 SGDLS, CDR2 YYNGEE. The length of the CDR3 is 14 residues. Clones were read by immunoSEQ multiplex PCR, and TCRdb kept only the in-frame ones, dropping some. The sample shows around 200,000 clones, over 85% of them seen only once. The chain couples TRBV9 to TRBJ1-4; 7 positions match TRBD1. The receptor was derived from an adult who received the MenACWY meningococcal vaccine as a control. Sample: peripheral blood, taken 28 days after the second dose of the MenACWY control vaccine. This chain's CDR3 is CASSSQGVREKLFF. The CDR3 DNA reads as TGTGCCAGCAGCTCTCAGGGGGTTCGGGAAAAACTGTTTTTT.